These 5 T cell receptor beta chains share one sample of origin, sequenced in a study of Ad26.COV2.S vaccination and SARS-CoV-2 variants. Here immunoSEQ multiplex PCR was the method, and the copy in TCRdb shows in-frame clones only, minus some. Counted here are hundreds of thousands of clones, more than 75% occurring once; the ten biggest clones make up 3% to 4%. The treatment is: about 20 received Ad26.COV2.S at low or high dose, single or two shots; about 5 received placebo; per-sample allocation not given. Sampling was performed 63 days after the first vaccine or placebo injection. This specimen was peripheral blood, taken in a trial of Ad26.COV2.S vaccine versus placebo. The receptors here all came from a person aged 18 to 59 who received the Ad26.COV2.S COVID-19 vaccine or a placebo.

The gene calls are TRBV19 and TRBJ2-1; 13 bases are a match to TRBD2. Germline V gene lookup returns CDR1 LNHDA and CDR2 SQIVND (reference sequence). The CDR3 extends over 15 amino acids. V lost 5 bases to trimming and J lost 8 bases; unmatched junction nucleotides: 6. CDR3 loop: CASSQLAGGPDEQFF. Here the CDR3 DNA reads TGTGCCAGTAGTCAACTAGCGGGAGGGCCCGATGAGCAGTTCTTC.

The gene calls are TRBV7-6 and TRBJ1-3; D ambiguous. This CDR3 is 16 amino acids long. V dropped 0 bases and J dropped 2 bases, with 11 bases sitting between them. Germline V gene lookup returns CDR1 SGHVS and CDR2 FNYEAQ. CDR3 region: CASSLAEQRPGNTIYF. The CDR3 DNA sequence: TGTGCCAGCAGCTTAGCGGAGCAGCGGCCTGGAAACACCATATATTTT. Full variable domain (remainder filled in from reference TRBV7-6 and TRBJ1-3): GAGVSQSPRYKVTKRGQDVALRCDPISGHVSLYWYRQALGQGPEFLTYFNYEAQQDKSGLPNDRFSAERPEGSISTLTIQRTEQRDSAMYRCASSLAEQRPGNTIYFGEGSWLTVV.

V gene TRBV5-1 combines with J gene TRBJ2-1; 7 bases are shared with TRBD2. The CDR3 has 15 residues. V shed 7 bases and J 8 bases; nucleotides not matched to a gene: 15. Germline V gene data show CDR1 as SGHRS and CDR2 as YFSETQ. Written as DNA, the CDR3 is TGCGCCAGCGGGCTTCTGCAGGCGGGAGATCATGAGCAGTTCTTC. Its protein product is CASGLLQAGDHEQFF.

This clone turned up a few times. The CDR3 here is CASSLLGTANTEAFF. The CDR3 nucleotides read TGTGCCAGCAGCTTACTGGGGACAGCCAACACTGAAGCTTTCTTT. This sequence joins TRBV7-2 and TRBJ1-1; 7 bases line up with TRBD1. Germline V CDR1 and CDR2: SGHTA, FQGNSA. The CDR3 is made up of 15 amino acids. The V and J ends lost 2 bases and 2 bases, in that order; junction bases with no gene match: 5. Full variable domain (rest looked up from reference TRBV7-2 and TRBJ1-1): GAGVSQSPSNKVTEKGKDVELRCDPISGHTALYWYRQSLGQGLEFLIYFQGNSAPDKSGLPSDRFSAERTGGSVSTLTIQRTQQEDSAVYLCASSLLGTANTEAFFGQGTRLTVV.

This chain joins TRBV15 and TRBJ1-5; D remains unclear. V was pared by 3 bases and J by 5 bases, with 5 bases between. Germline CDR1 is LNHNV and CDR2 is YYDKDF (reference sequence). This CDR3 spans 12 amino acids. This CDR3 reads CATSSSYQPQHF. As DNA, the CDR3 is TGTGCCACCAGCAGTTCCTATCAGCCCCAGCATTTT.